A single T cell receptor beta chain is shown here with its context. Under the authors' procedure: Researchers report that nucleated cell counts were estimated from reference gene primer amplification. TCRdb keeps only in-frame clones here, not all; method: immunoSEQ multiplex PCR. V, J and clone size were drawn from that table, and D and trimming were deduced from the DNA. Altogether 270,000 or so clones are present, about nine tenths being singletons, with the ten largest covering around 10%. The length of the CDR3 is 18 residues. Germline V gene data show CDR1 as LGHDT and CDR2 as YNNKEL (reference sequence). Trimming at V came to 1 base and at J to 5 bases, leaving 5 bases not matched to a gene. The data are from a study of blood T cell repertoires in COVID-19.

The TCR comes from a woman aged 25-40 years with COVID-19, enrolled during active disease. The sample consisted of peripheral blood. The rearrangement uses TRBV3-1 (or the pseudogene TRBV3-2) and TRBJ2-2, with 15 bases fitting TRBD2. The CDR3 region is CASSQGTSGGAWTGELFF. The CDR3 coding sequence is TGTGCCAGCAGCCAAGGGACTAGCGGGGGGGCATGGACCGGGGAGCTGTTTTTT.